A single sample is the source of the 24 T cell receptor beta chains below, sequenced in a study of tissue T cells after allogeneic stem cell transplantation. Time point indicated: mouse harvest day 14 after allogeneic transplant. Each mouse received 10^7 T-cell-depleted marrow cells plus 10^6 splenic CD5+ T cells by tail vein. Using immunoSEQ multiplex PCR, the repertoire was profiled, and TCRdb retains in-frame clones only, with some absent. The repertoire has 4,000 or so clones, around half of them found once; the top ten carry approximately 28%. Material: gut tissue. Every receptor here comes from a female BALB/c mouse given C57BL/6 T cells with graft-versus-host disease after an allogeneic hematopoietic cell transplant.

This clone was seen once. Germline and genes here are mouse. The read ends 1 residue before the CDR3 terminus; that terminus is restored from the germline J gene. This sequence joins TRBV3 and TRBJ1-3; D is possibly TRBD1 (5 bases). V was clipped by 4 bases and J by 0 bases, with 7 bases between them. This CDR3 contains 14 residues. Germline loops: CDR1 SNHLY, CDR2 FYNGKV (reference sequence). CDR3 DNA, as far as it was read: TGTGCCAGCAGCTCGAGGGGTTCTGGAAATACGCTCTAT. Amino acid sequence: CASSSRGSGNTLY. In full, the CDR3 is CASSSRGSGNTLYF. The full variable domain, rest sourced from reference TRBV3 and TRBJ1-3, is GPKVLQIPSHQIIDMGQMVTLNCDPVSNHLYFYWYKQILGQQMEFLVNFYNGKVMEKSKLFKDQFSVERPDGSYFTLKIQPTALEDSAVYFCASSSRGSGNTLYFGEGSRLIVV.

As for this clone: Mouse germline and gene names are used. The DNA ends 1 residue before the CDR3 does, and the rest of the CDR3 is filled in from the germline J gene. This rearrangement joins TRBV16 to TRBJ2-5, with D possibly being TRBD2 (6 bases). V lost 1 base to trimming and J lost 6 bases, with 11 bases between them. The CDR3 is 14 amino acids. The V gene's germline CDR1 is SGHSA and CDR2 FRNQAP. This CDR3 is CASSLVGVADTQYF. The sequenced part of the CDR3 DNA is TGTGCAAGCAGCTTAGTGGGGGTTGCGGACACCCAGTAC.

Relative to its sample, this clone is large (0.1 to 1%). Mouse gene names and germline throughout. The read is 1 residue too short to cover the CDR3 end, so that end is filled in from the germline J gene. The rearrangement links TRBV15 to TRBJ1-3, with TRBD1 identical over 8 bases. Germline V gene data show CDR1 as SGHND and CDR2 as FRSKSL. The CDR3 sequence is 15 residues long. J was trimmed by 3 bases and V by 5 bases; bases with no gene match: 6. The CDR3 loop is CASSPQTGDGNTLYF. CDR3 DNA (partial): TGTGCCAGCAGTCCCCAGACAGGGGATGGAAATACGCTCTAT. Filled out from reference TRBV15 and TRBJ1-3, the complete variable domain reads DAGVTQTPRHEVAEKGQTIILKCEPVSGHNDLFWYRQTKIQGLELLSYFRSKSLMEDGGAFKDRFKAEMLNSSFSTLKIQPTEPKDSAVYLCASSPQTGDGNTLYFGEGSRLIVV.

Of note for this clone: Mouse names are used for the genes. The CDR3 DNA, read in part, is TGTGCCAGCAGGAAACCGGGGAACTATGCTGAGCAGTTC. Amino acid sequence: CASRKPGNYAEQF. The entire CDR3 sequence reads CASRKPGNYAEQFF. J is TRBJ2-1 and V is TRBV4, with D unclear. The read comes to an end 1 residue before the CDR3 does, leaving the germline J gene to fill in the end. Trimming left V 6 bases short and J 1 base short, with 10 bases between. Germline CDR1 is LGHDT and CDR2 is YNNKQL (reference sequence). CDR3 length equals 14 residues. The whole variable domain, filled in from reference TRBV4 and TRBJ2-1, reads ETAVFQTPNYHVTQVGNEVSFNCKQTLGHDTMYWYKQDSKKLLKIMFSYNNKQLIVNETVPRRFSPQSSDKAHLNLRIKSVEPEDSAVYLCASRKPGNYAEQFFGPGTRLTVL.

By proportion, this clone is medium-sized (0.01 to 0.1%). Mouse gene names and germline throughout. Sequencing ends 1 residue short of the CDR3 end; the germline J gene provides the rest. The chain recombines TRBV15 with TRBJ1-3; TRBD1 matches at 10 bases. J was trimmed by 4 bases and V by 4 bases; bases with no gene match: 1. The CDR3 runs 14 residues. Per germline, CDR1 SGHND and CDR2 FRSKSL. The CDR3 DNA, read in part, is TGTGCCAGCAGTTCGGGACAGGGGGGAAATACGCTCTAT. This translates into CASSSGQGGNTLY. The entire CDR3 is CASSSGQGGNTLYF.

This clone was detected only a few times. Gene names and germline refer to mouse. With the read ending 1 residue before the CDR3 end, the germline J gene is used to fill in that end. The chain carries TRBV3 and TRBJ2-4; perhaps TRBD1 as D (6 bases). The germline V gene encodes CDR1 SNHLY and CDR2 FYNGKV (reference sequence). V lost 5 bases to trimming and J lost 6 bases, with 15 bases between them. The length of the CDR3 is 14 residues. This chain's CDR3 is CASSLQGRGNTLYF. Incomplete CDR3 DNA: TGTGCCAGCAGCCTACAGGGAAGAGGGAACACCTTGTAC.

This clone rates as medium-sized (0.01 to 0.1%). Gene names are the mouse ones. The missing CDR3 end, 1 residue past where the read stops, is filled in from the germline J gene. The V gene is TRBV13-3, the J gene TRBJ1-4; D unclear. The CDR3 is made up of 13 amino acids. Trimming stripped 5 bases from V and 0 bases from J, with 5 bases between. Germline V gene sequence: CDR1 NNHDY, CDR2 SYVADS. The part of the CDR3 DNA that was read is TGTGCCAGCAGGGGAATTTCCAACGAAAGATTATTT. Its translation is CASRGISNERLF. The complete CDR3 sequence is CASRGISNERLFF.

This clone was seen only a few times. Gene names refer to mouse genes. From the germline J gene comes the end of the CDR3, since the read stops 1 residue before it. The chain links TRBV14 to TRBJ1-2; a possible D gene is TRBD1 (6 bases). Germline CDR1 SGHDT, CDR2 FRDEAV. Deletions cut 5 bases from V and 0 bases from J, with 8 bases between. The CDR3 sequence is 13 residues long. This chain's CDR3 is CASSRTANSDYTF. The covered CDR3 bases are TGTGCCAGCAGCCGGACAGCAAACTCCGACTACACC. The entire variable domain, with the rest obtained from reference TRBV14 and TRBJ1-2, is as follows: EAGVTQSPRYAVLQEGQAVSFWCDPISGHDTLYWYQQPRDQGPQLLVYFRDEAVIDNSQLPSDRFSAVRPKGTNSTLKIQSAKQGDTATYLCASSRTANSDYTFGSGTRLLVI.

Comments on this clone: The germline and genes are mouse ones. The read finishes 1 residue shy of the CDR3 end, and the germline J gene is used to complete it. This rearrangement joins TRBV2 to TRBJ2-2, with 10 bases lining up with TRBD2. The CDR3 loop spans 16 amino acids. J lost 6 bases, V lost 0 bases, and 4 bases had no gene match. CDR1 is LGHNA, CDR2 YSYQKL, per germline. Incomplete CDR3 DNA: TGTGCCAGCAGCCAAGAAAGGCTGGGGGGGCCCGGGCAGCTCTAC. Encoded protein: CASSQERLGGPGQLY. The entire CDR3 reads CASSQERLGGPGQLYF.

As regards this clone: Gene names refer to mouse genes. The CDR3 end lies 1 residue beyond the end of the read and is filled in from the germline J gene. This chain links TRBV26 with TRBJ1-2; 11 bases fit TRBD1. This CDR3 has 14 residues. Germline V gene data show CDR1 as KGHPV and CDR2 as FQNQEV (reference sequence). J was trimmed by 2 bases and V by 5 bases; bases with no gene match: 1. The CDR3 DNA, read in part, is TGTGCCAGCAGTAGGACAGGGGGCAACTCCGACTACACC. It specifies CASSRTGGNSDYT. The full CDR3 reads CASSRTGGNSDYTF.

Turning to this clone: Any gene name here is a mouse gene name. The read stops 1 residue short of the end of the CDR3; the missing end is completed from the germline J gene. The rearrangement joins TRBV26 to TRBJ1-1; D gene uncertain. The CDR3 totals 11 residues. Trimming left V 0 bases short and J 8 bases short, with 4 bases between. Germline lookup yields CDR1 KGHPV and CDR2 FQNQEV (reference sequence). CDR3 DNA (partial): TGTGCCAGCAGTCTGTCGACGGAAGTCTTC. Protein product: CASSLSTEVF. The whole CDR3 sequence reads CASSLSTEVFF.

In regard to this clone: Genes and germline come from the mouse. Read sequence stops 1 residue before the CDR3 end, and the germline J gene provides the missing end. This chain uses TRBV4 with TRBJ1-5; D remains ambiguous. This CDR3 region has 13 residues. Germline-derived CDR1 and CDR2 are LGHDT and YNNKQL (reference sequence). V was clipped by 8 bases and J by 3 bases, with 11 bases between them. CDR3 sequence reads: CASRSPVNQAPLF. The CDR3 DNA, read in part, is TGTGCCAGCCGCTCACCCGTCAACCAGGCTCCGCTT. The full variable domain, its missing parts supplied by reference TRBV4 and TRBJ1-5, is ETAVFQTPNYHVTQVGNEVSFNCKQTLGHDTMYWYKQDSKKLLKIMFSYNNKQLIVNETVPRRFSPQSSDKAHLNLRIKSVEPEDSAVYLCASRSPVNQAPLFGEGTRLSVL.

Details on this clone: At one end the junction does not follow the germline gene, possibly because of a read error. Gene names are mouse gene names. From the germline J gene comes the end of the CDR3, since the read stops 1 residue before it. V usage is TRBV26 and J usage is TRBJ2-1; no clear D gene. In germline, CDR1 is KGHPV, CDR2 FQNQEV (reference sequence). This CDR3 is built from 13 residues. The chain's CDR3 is CASSLNSYAGQFF. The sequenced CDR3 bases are TGTGCCAGCAGTCTGAACAGCTATGCTGGGCAGTTC.

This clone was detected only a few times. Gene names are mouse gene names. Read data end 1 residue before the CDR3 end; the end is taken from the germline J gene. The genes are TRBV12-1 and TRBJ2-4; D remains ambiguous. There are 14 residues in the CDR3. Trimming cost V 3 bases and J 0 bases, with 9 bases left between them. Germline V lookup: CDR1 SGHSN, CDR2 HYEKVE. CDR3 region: CASSNDESQNTLYF. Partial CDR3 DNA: TGTGCCAGCTCTAACGACGAAAGTCAAAACACCTTGTAC.

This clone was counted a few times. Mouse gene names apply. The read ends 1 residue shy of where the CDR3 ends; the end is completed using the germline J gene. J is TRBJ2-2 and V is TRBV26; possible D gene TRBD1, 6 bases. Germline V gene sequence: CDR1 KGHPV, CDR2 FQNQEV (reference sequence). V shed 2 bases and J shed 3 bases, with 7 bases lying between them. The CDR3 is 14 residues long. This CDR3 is CASSLQGYTGQLYF. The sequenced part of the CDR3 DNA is TGTGCCAGCAGTCTGCAGGGGTACACCGGGCAGCTCTAC.

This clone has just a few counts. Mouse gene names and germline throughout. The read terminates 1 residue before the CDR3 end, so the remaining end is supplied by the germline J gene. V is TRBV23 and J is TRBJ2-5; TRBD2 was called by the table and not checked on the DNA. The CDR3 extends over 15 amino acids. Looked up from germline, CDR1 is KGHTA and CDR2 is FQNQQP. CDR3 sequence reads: CSSSRGGGGQDTQYF. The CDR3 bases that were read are TGCTCCAGCAGTAGGGGGGGCGGGGGCCAAGACACCCAGTAC.

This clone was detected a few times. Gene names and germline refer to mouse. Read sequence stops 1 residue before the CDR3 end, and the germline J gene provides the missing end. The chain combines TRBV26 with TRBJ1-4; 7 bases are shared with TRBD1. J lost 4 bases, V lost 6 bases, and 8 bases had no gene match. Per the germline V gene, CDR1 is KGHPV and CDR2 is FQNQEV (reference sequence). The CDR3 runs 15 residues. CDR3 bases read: TGTGCCAGCAGCCTGACAGGGTGGAGCAACGAAAGATTATTT. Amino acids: CASSLTGWSNERLF. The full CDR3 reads CASSLTGWSNERLFF.

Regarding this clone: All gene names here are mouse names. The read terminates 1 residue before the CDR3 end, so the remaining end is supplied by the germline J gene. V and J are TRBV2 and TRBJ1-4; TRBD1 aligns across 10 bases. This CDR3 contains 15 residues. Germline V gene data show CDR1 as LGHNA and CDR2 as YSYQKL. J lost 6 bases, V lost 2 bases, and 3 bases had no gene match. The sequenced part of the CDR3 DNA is TGTGCCAGCAGCCAAAGAGGGACAGGGGACGAAAGATTATTT. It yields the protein CASSQRGTGDERLF. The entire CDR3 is CASSQRGTGDERLFF.

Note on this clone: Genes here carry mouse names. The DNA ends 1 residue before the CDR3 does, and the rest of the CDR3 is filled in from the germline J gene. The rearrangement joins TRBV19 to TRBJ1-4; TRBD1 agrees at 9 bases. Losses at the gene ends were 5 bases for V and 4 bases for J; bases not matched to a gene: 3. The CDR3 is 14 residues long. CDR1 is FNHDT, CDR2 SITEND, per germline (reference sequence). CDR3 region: CASRTGGVNERLFF. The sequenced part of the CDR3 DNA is TGTGCCAGCAGGACAGGGGGTGTCAACGAAAGATTATTT.

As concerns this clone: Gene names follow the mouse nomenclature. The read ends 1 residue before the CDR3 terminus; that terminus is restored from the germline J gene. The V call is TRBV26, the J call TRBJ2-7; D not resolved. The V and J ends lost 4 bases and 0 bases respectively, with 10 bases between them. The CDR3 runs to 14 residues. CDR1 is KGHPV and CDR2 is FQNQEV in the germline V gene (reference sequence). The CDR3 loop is CASSQGPSSYEQYF. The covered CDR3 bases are TGTGCCAGCAGTCAAGGGCCGAGCTCCTATGAACAGTAC.

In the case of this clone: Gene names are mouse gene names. The sequenced part of the CDR3 DNA is TGTGCCAGCAGCCAAGCCCCGGGACAGGGTAGTGCAGAAACGCTGTAT. This translates into CASSQAPGQGSAETLY. The whole CDR3 protein reads CASSQAPGQGSAETLYF. The chain recombines TRBV5 with TRBJ2-3, with TRBD1 matching over 9 bases. Read data end 1 residue before the CDR3 end; the end is taken from the germline J gene. CDR3 length: 17 residues. J was trimmed by 0 bases and V by 1 base; bases with no gene match: 5. In germline, CDR1 is LGHNA, CDR2 YNLKQL (reference sequence).

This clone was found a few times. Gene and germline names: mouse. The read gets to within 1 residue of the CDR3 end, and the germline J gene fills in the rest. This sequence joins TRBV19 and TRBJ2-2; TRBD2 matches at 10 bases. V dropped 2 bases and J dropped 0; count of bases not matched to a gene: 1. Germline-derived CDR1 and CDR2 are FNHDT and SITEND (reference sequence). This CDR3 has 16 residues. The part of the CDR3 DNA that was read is TGTGCCAGCAGTATCTGGGGGGGCGCAAACACCGGGCAGCTCTAC. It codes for CASSIWGGANTGQLY. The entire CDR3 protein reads CASSIWGGANTGQLYF.

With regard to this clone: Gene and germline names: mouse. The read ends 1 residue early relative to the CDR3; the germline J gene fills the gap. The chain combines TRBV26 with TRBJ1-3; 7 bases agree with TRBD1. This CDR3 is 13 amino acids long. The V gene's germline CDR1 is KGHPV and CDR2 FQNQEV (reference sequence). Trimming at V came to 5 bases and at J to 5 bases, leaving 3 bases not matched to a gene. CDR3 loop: CASSGGGRNTLYF. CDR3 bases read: TGTGCCAGCAGTGGAGGGGGCCGAAATACGCTCTAT.

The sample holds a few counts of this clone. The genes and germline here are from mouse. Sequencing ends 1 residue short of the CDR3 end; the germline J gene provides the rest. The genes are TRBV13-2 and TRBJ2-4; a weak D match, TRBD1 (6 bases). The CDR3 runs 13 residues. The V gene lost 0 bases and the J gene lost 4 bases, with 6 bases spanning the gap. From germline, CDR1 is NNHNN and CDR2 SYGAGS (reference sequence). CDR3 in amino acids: CASGDGDKNTLYF. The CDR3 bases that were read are TGTGCCAGCGGTGATGGGGACAAAAACACCTTGTAC.